This T cell receptor beta chain was observed in a study of T cells in Graves' hyperthyroidism and ophthalmopathy. The germline CDR1 and CDR2 sequences are LGHDT and YNNKEL (reference sequence). With V trimmed by 0 bases and J by 5 bases, 3 bases remained unmatched. This CDR3 is built from 16 residues. Amplification yielded TCR beta CDR3 regions, with RNA transcripts as the source. The HTBI primer set drove a first-round RT-PCR of the TCR CDR3. TCRdb reprocessed the multiplex PCR reads via MiXCR and lists one record per CDR3 protein. The repertoire holds nearly 600,000 distinct CDR3 sequences, with 14% as singletons. The study excluded patients with uncontrolled infection, other autoimmune disease, pregnancy or lactation. From 10 ml of fresh peripheral blood, PBMCs were isolated.

Source material: blood. The source of this sequence is a young woman with Graves' ophthalmopathy. The genes are TRBV3-1 and TRBJ2-2, with TRBD2 matching 10 bases. The CDR3 bases are TGTGCCAGCAGCCAAGACCCAGCGGGAGGGACCGGGGAGCTGTTTTTT. Amino acid sequence: CASSQDPAGGTGELFF.